This T cell receptor beta chain was recovered during a study of a mutant IDH1 vaccine in newly diagnosed glioma. Here immunoSEQ multiplex PCR was the method, and the copy in TCRdb shows in-frame clones only, minus some. The sample includes over 55,000 clones, more than 70% of them seen just once. The CDR3 covers 16 residues. Germline loops: CDR1 LGHNA, CDR2 YNFKEQ. With V trimmed by 1 base and J by 0 bases, 5 bases remained unmatched. Time point indicated: baseline, week 1 (first vaccination visit). Regarding treatment: pre-vaccination baseline after standard-of-care therapy. This TCR came from a woman aged 18 to 35 with glioma. Some clones in this sample may be carry-over from other donors' samples. The sequencing used peripheral blood mononuclear cells (PBMCs), collected from a glioma patient treated with radiotherapy, temozolomide or both. The chain has TRBV4-2 and TRBJ1-2; 7 nucleotides align to TRBD1. The CDR3 DNA reads TGTGCCAGCAGCCAAGCTTCCGGGACAGCTAACTATGGCTACACCTTC. Its translation is CASSQASGTANYGYTF.